These 10 T cell receptor beta chains came from one sample sequenced in a study of cytomegalovirus exposure and HLA in healthy donors. A multiplex PCR was run with 60 Vbeta primers and 13 Jbeta primers. This table comes from immunoSEQ multiplex PCR, and its TCRdb copy is limited to in-frame clones, with some not included. The table shows about 140,000 clones, with 88% occurring only once. The sample was PBMCs. Receptors originate from a woman aged 40 to 55 in good health and CMV-seronegative.

The chain combines TRBV11-3 with TRBJ2-1; no firm D call. Trimming removed 1 base from V and 6 bases from J, with 10 bases in between. Germline values: CDR1 SGHNT, CDR2 YENEEA. The CDR3 consists of 14 residues. The CDR3 sequence: CASSLGFSPNEQFF. The CDR3 bases are TGTGCCAGCAGCTTAGGTTTCTCTCCCAATGAGCAGTTCTTC.

The gene calls are TRBV18 and TRBJ2-7, with 8 bases fitting TRBD1. J was trimmed by 2 bases and V by 8 bases; bases with no gene match: 8. CDR3 length: 14 amino acids. Germline values: CDR1 KGHSH, CDR2 LQKENI. CDR3 loop: CASGPGQVPYEQYF. For the CDR3, the DNA is TGTGCCAGCGGACCGGGACAGGTCCCCTACGAGCAGTACTTC. Combining the CDR3 with reference TRBV18 and TRBJ2-7 gives the whole variable domain NAGVMQNPRHLVRRRGQEARLRCSPMKGHSHVYWYRQLPEEGLKFMVYLQKENIIDESGMPKERFSAEFPKEGPSILRIQQVVRGDSAAYFCASGPGQVPYEQYFGPGTRLTVT.

The chain is built from TRBV30 and TRBJ2-1; 11 nucleotides agree with TRBD2. The V segment lost 1 base and the J segment 4 bases; nucleotides outside the gene matches: 3. There are 15 residues in the CDR3. Germline CDR1 reads GTSNPN; CDR2 reads SVGIG (reference sequence). The CDR3 DNA reads as TGTGCCTGGAGTGATAGCGGGAGGGGGTACAATGAGCAGTTCTTC. Its translation: CAWSDSGRGYNEQFF.

The DNA of the CDR3 is TGTGCCAGCAGCACGTCGGGACAGTCCGGCGAGACCCAGTACTTC. Residues: CASSTSGQSGETQYF. This rearrangement joins TRBV5-5 to TRBJ2-5, with 7 positions matching TRBD1. J gave up 5 bases and V 4 bases, and 11 bases lay outside the gene matches. The CDR3 loop spans 15 amino acids. Germline V gene lookup returns CDR1 SGHKS and CDR2 YYEKEE (reference sequence). Supplemented by reference TRBV5-5 and TRBJ2-5, the full variable domain reads DAGVTQSPTHLIKTRGQQVTLRCSPISGHKSVSWYQQVLGQGPQFIFQYYEKEERGRGNFPDRFSARQFPNYSSELNVNALLLGDSALYLCASSTSGQSGETQYFGPGTRLLVL.

The chain has TRBV4-1 and TRBJ2-2, with 8 positions matching TRBD2. Per the germline V gene, CDR1 is MGHRA and CDR2 is YSYEKL. The CDR3 has 16 residues. V lost 0 bases, J lost 5 bases, and 5 bases stayed unmatched. The CDR3: CASSQDGGTRTGELFF. The CDR3 bases are TGCGCCAGCAGCCAAGACGGTGGGACTAGGACCGGGGAGCTGTTTTTT.

V usage is TRBV6-5 and J usage is TRBJ1-1; 7 bases line up with TRBD1. This CDR3 has 15 residues. Germline CDR1 is MNHEY and CDR2 is SVGAGI. The J segment lost 1 base and the V segment lost 6 bases, leaving 8 bases of the junction unmatched. This CDR3 reads CASSYLTGSNTEAFF. CDR3 DNA sequence: TGTGCCAGCAGCTACCTGACAGGGTCGAACACTGAAGCTTTCTTT.

The chain is built from TRBV19 and TRBJ1-5; TRBD1 might be the D (6 bases). The germline V and J ends were trimmed by 8 bases and 1 base, with 9 bases remaining between them. The CDR3 runs 13 residues. Germline V gene data show CDR1 as LNHDA and CDR2 as SQIVND (reference sequence). CDR3 amino acids: CASSGQSNQPQHF. In nucleotides, the CDR3 is TGTGCCAGTTCGGGACAAAGCAATCAGCCCCAGCATTTT.

V usage is TRBV28 and J usage is TRBJ2-1, with 7 bases lining up with TRBD2. CDR1 is MDHEN, CDR2 SYDVKM, per germline. Unmatched junction bases numbered 12, after V lost 7 bases and J lost 3 bases. The CDR3 loop spans 16 amino acids. CDR3 sequence: CASTRVGGRNYNEQFF. DNA for the CDR3: TGTGCCAGCACCCGTGTGGGCGGGAGAAACTACAATGAGCAGTTCTTC.

This sequence joins TRBV19 and TRBJ1-5; no clear D. CDR3 size: 16 residues. The germline V and J ends were trimmed by 4 bases and 0 bases, with 13 bases remaining between them. From germline, CDR1 is LNHDA and CDR2 SQIVND (reference sequence). CDR3 protein: CASSTDGGYSNQPQHF. The CDR3 DNA is TGTGCCAGTAGTACGGACGGAGGTTATAGCAATCAGCCCCAGCATTTT.

CDR3 in amino acids: CASSRHRDRANEQYF. As DNA, the CDR3 is TGTGCCAGCAGCCGACACCGGGACAGGGCGAACGAGCAGTACTTC. The chain uses TRBV13 and TRBJ2-7; 9 bases are shared with TRBD1. V lost 5 bases and J lost 5; bases outside the gene matches: 10. Germline CDR1 and CDR2: PRHDT and FYEKMQ (reference sequence). CDR3 length equals 15 residues.